These T cell receptor beta chains were read from a single sample in a study of Ad26.COV2.S vaccination and SARS-CoV-2 variants. Generated by immunoSEQ multiplex PCR, the TCRdb table keeps only in-frame clones and is missing some. The sample lists hundreds of thousands of clones, more than 70% seen once, with about 1.5% in the top ten. This specimen was peripheral blood, taken in a trial of Ad26.COV2.S vaccine versus placebo. The receptors originated from a person between 18 and 65 years old who received the Ad26.COV2.S COVID-19 vaccine or a placebo. The CDR3 runs from the conserved cysteine through the conserved F or W. The order of the fields is V gene, D gene, J gene, clone size, CDR3 DNA, CDR3 protein. A D gene is named only where the DNA matches it firmly. Only some rows state a clone size, as once, few, many or a class for expanded clones.

V: TRBV30
D: -
J: TRBJ2-5
size: -
DNA: TGTGCCTGGAGTGTTTTGGTGGGCGAGACCCAGTACTTC
CDR3: CAWSVLVGETQYF

V: TRBV30
D: TRBD2
J: TRBJ2-3
size: -
DNA: TGTGCCTGGGGGAGCGGGGGGTCTAGCACAGATACGCAGTATTTT
CDR3: CAWGSGGSSTDTQYF

V: TRBV9
D: TRBD2
J: TRBJ2-1
size: -
DNA: TGTGCCAGCAGCGTAGAACCAAGCGGGAGGGATGAGCAGTTCTTC
CDR3: CASSVEPSGRDEQFF

V: TRBV6-5
D: -
J: TRBJ1-3
size: -
DNA: TGTGCCAGCAGTTACGGGCCCACGGGTGGCACCATATATTTT
CDR3: CASSYGPTGGTIYF

V: TRBV5-6
D: -
J: TRBJ1-4
size: once
DNA: TGTGCCAGCAGCTTGGTCTCAGATAATGAAAAACTGTTTTTT
CDR3: CASSLVSDNEKLFF

V: TRBV5-1
D: -
J: TRBJ2-1
size: -
DNA: TGCGCCAGCAGCTTTCGGCCTGACTCCTACAATGAGCAGTTCTTC
CDR3: CASSFRPDSYNEQFF

V: TRBV18
D: -
J: TRBJ2-7
size: -
DNA: TGTGCCAGCTCACCGGGGGCGAACACCTACGAGCAGTACTTC
CDR3: CASSPGANTYEQYF

V: TRBV11-2
D: TRBD1
J: TRBJ2-2
size: -
DNA: TGTGCCAGCAGGGGACAGACAGGGGGCACCGGGGAGCTGTTTTTT
CDR3: CASRGQTGGTGELFF

V: TRBV19
D: -
J: TRBJ2-7
size: -
DNA: TGTGCCAGTAGATCGGACAACCAAGCCTACGAGCAGTACTTC
CDR3: CASRSDNQAYEQYF

V: TRBV5-1
D: TRBD1
J: TRBJ2-1
size: -
DNA: TGCGCCACCGCGAGGGACAGGGAAGCTCCAAATGAGCAGTTCTTC
CDR3: CATARDREAPNEQFF

V: TRBV18
D: -
J: TRBJ1-2
size: -
DNA: TGTGCCAGCTCAGGGGGAGGAACGGACTACACCTTC
CDR3: CASSGGGTDYTF

V: TRBV19
D: -
J: TRBJ2-3
size: -
DNA: TGTGCCAGTAGTATAGATCGTGGGGGGGGGCAATATTTT
CDR3: CASSIDRGGGQYF

V: TRBV6-2/TRBV6-3
D: -
J: TRBJ1-2
size: -
DNA: TGTGCCAGCAGCCTCCCCGGCCGGCGGTGGAACACCTTC
CDR3: CASSLPGRRWNTF

V: TRBV3-1/TRBV3-2
D: TRBD2
J: TRBJ2-5
size: few
DNA: TGTGCCAGCAGCCCCCGGGGTAGCGGGAGGGGAATGGAGACCCAGTACTTC
CDR3: CASSPRGSGRGMETQYF

V: TRBV7-2
D: -
J: TRBJ2-1
size: -
DNA: TGTGCCAGCAGACCTCCGGGAAGCCCCTACAATGAGCAGTTCTTC
CDR3: CASRPPGSPYNEQFF

V: TRBV19
D: TRBD2
J: TRBJ2-2
size: -
DNA: TGTGCCAGTACTAGCGGGAGGAACACCGGGGAGCTGTTTTTT
CDR3: CASTSGRNTGELFF

V: TRBV7-8
D: -
J: TRBJ2-7
size: -
DNA: TGTGCCAGCAGCTTAGTTAGGGCTAGCGAGCAGTACTTC
CDR3: CASSLVRASEQYF

V: TRBV5-1
D: -
J: TRBJ1-1
size: -
DNA: TGCGCCAGCAGCTTGACTGGGGACACTGAAGCTTTCTTT
CDR3: CASSLTGDTEAFF

V: TRBV4-2
D: -
J: TRBJ1-2
size: few
DNA: TGTGCCAGCAGCCAAGAACGCCAGTCCCCCCTCTACACCTTC
CDR3: CASSQERQSPLYTF

V: TRBV7-9
D: TRBD1
J: TRBJ1-1
size: once
DNA: TGTGCCAGCACCGAGAGACAGGGCCTAGAGACTGAAGCTTTCTTT
CDR3: CASTERQGLETEAFF

V: TRBV7-2
D: -
J: TRBJ1-2
size: -
DNA: TGTGCCAGCAGCGTAGACAGGAGCCCTCTATATGGCTACACCTTC
CDR3: CASSVDRSPLYGYTF

V: TRBV6-1
D: -
J: TRBJ1-5
size: -
DNA: TGTGCCAGCAGTGAAGGGGCCTACCAAGATCAGCCCCAGCATTTT
CDR3: CASSEGAYQDQPQHF

V: TRBV5-1
D: -
J: TRBJ2-7
size: -
DNA: TGCGCCAGCAGCTCGGGACTCGGGGCTACCTACGAGCAGTACTTC
CDR3: CASSSGLGATYEQYF

V: TRBV6-6
D: TRBD1
J: TRBJ1-6
size: -
DNA: TGTGCCAGCATACAGGGGAGCACCTATAATTCACCCCTCCACTTT
CDR3: CASIQGSTYNSPLHF

V: TRBV5-1
D: -
J: TRBJ2-7
size: -
DNA: TGCGCCAGCAGCTTGGAAACAGGATCCACCTACGAGCAGTACTTC
CDR3: CASSLETGSTYEQYF

V: TRBV5-1
D: -
J: TRBJ1-4
size: -
DNA: TGCGCCAGCAGCTTGGACGCGGAAAAACTGTTTTTT
CDR3: CASSLDAEKLFF

V: TRBV21-1
D: -
J: TRBJ2-7
size: -
DNA: TGTGCCAGCAGCAAAGCTAGGGGCCTTGTCTACGAGCAGTACTTC
CDR3: CASSKARGLVYEQYF

V: TRBV2
D: TRBD1
J: TRBJ1-2
size: -
DNA: TGTGCCAGCAGTGCTTTGACAGGGGGCTTCCATGGCTACACCTTC
CDR3: CASSALTGGFHGYTF

V: TRBV19
D: -
J: TRBJ2-5
size: -
DNA: TGTGCCAGTAGTATCCTAGGGGACCAAGAGACCCAGTACTTC
CDR3: CASSILGDQETQYF

V: TRBV29-1
D: -
J: TRBJ1-1
size: -
DNA: TGCAGCGTTGGTGAAGGGAACCTAGGAGGGGCTTTCTTT
CDR3: CSVGEGNLGGAFF

V: TRBV6-5
D: TRBD2
J: TRBJ2-1
size: -
DNA: TGTGCCAGCAGTTACTCCGGGGCGGGAGGGTATGAGCAGTTCTTC
CDR3: CASSYSGAGGYEQFF

V: TRBV2
D: -
J: TRBJ2-7
size: -
DNA: TGTGCCAGCGGGGTATCCGTGGGGGACTACGAGCAGTACTTC
CDR3: CASGVSVGDYEQYF

V: TRBV11-2
D: TRBD1
J: TRBJ2-5
size: -
DNA: TGTGCCAGCAGCGTCGGACAGGGGGAAGGAGAGACCCAGTACTTC
CDR3: CASSVGQGEGETQYF

V: TRBV7-9
D: TRBD1
J: TRBJ1-1
size: -
DNA: TGTGCCAGCAGCTTGGGGGACAGGGATGACACTGAAGCTTTCTTT
CDR3: CASSLGDRDDTEAFF

V: TRBV7-6
D: -
J: TRBJ1-1
size: -
DNA: TGTGCCAGCAGCTTAGCGGGAGACACTGAAGCTTTCTTT
CDR3: CASSLAGDTEAFF

V: TRBV2
D: -
J: TRBJ1-3
size: few
DNA: TGTGCCAGCAGTGACTACGGCACACCTGGAAACACCATATATTTT
CDR3: CASSDYGTPGNTIYF

V: TRBV12-5
D: -
J: TRBJ2-2
size: few
DNA: TGTGCTAGTGGTTTCAACACCGGGGAGCTGTTTTTT
CDR3: CASGFNTGELFF

V: TRBV28
D: -
J: TRBJ1-2
size: few
DNA: TGTGCCAGCAACCCGGGACAAACCAACTATGGCTACACCTTC
CDR3: CASNPGQTNYGYTF

V: TRBV9
D: -
J: TRBJ1-5
size: -
DNA: TGTGCCAGCCTTAGGAGGGGGGATAATCAGCCCCAGCATTTT
CDR3: CASLRRGDNQPQHF

V: TRBV24-1
D: -
J: TRBJ2-1
size: once
DNA: TGTGCCACCAGTGACAACAAAAGGAGCTCCTACAATGAGCAGTTCTTC
CDR3: CATSDNKRSSYNEQFF

V: TRBV18
D: -
J: TRBJ1-6
size: -
DNA: TGTGCCAGCTCACCTCCGGAGGGGAATAATTCACCCCTCCACTTT
CDR3: CASSPPEGNNSPLHF